The subject of this entry is one TCR beta chain. Using immunoSEQ multiplex PCR, the repertoire was profiled, and TCRdb retains in-frame clones only, with some absent. The data show more than 80,000 clones, roughly 89% seen once. The data are from a study of OX40 agonist ivuxolimab in advanced cancers. Trimming took 2 bases from V and 5 from J; bases not matched to a gene: 8. This CDR3 contains 15 residues. Germline V lookup: CDR1 SEHNR, CDR2 FQNEAQ (reference sequence). This chain links TRBV7-9 with TRBJ2-5, with 7 bases lining up with TRBD2. This TCR was recovered from an adult with an advanced solid tumor such as melanoma, head and neck, liver or kidney cancer. The material sequenced was CD4+ or CD8+ T cells sorted from blood, taken in a trial of the OX40 agonist ivuxolimab. The CDR3 nucleotides are TGTGCCAGCAGCTTACGCGCGGGAGCTAGGGAGACCCAGTACTTC. Encoded protein: CASSLRAGARETQYF.